This record looks at one T cell receptor beta chain sequence and its context. What it recognizes is unknown. The sample originates from a study of T-cell memory formation after mild COVID-19. Study conclusions and caveats: CD4+ contracting clones were found mainly in CM and EM, and CD8+ ones in EMRA. Certain responding clones were present in pre-infection memory, suggesting participation of cross-reactive memory. CD4+ bias marked clones expanding day 15 to 37, unlike balanced contracting clones.

Deletions cut 7 bases from V and 7 bases from J, with 22 bases between. Germline V gene data show CDR1 as LNHDA and CDR2 as SQIVND (reference sequence). The CDR3 covers 15 residues. 5'RACE primed from the constant segment yielded TCR alpha and TCR beta cDNA libraries bearing sample barcodes and UMIs. TCRdb processed the 5' RACE reads anew with MiXCR; each CDR3 protein has one entry. The sample shows 130,000 to 150,000 distinct CDR3 sequences, 15% to 20% of them seen only once. The source of this sequence is an adult woman who had mild COVID-19 (a few samples of this study predate the infection). Cell type and time point are not known. Sequencing used PBMCs or a T cell subset sorted from them (not recorded which). The chain joins TRBV19 to TRBJ1-1, with D maybe TRBD1 (6 bases). In DNA, the CDR3 is TGTGCCAGTAAAAAACAGGGCACAGTCGAACTTGAAGCTTTCTTT. Its translation is CASKKQGTVELEAFF.